A selection of T cell receptor beta chains follows, all from one sample in a study of shared clonotypes between healthy human individuals. Clones were sequenced by immunoSEQ multiplex PCR, and TCRdb holds only the in-frame ones, with some missing. This sample yields roughly 590,000 clones, of which about 95% are seen a single time; less than 0.13% belongs to the top ten. Source material: naive CD8+ T cells sorted from blood. Receptors were obtained from a woman under 40 in good health. CDR3s include the opening cysteine and the closing phenylalanine or tryptophan. The order of the fields is J gene, clone size, V gene, D gene, CDR3 protein, CDR3 DNA. D genes are given only for firm matches. Clone size is not always given. Where it is, it says once, few, many or a class for expanded clones.

J gene: TRBJ2-1; clone size: NA; V gene: TRBV6-5; D gene: NA; CDR3 protein: CASSWGQGIDEQFF; CDR3 DNA: TGTGCCAGCAGTTGGGGGCAGGGTATCGATGAGCAGTTCTTC
J gene: TRBJ2-7; clone size: NA; V gene: TRBV7-9; D gene: TRBD2; CDR3 protein: CASSLEAGAYGQYF; CDR3 DNA: TGTGCCAGCAGCTTAGAAGCGGGAGCCTACGGGCAGTACTTC
J gene: TRBJ1-2; clone size: NA; V gene: TRBV27; D gene: NA; CDR3 protein: CASSFGGSYYGYTF; CDR3 DNA: TGTGCCAGCAGTTTCGGGGGGTCCTACTATGGCTACACCTTC
J gene: TRBJ2-3; clone size: NA; V gene: TRBV5-6; D gene: NA; CDR3 protein: CASSLTLGGTDTQYF; CDR3 DNA: TGTGCCAGCAGCTTGACTTTAGGAGGAACAGATACGCAGTATTTT
J gene: TRBJ2-5; clone size: NA; V gene: TRBV5-6; D gene: TRBD2; CDR3 protein: CASSLGTSDLETQYF; CDR3 DNA: TGTGCCAGCAGCTTGGGGACTAGCGATTTAGAGACCCAGTACTTC
J gene: TRBJ1-1; clone size: NA; V gene: TRBV28; D gene: NA; CDR3 protein: CASSFSRRPDTEAFF; CDR3 DNA: TGTGCCAGCAGTTTTTCCCGGCGGCCCGACACTGAAGCTTTCTTT
J gene: TRBJ2-3; clone size: NA; V gene: TRBV2; D gene: TRBD2; CDR3 protein: CASRTTSASTDTQYF; CDR3 DNA: TGTGCCAGCAGGACGACTAGCGCAAGCACAGATACGCAGTATTTT
J gene: TRBJ2-7; clone size: NA; V gene: TRBV27; D gene: NA; CDR3 protein: CASSPVQGNYEQYF; CDR3 DNA: TGTGCCAGCAGTCCGGTGCAGGGGAATTACGAGCAGTACTTC
J gene: TRBJ2-1; clone size: NA; V gene: TRBV27; D gene: NA; CDR3 protein: CASFPRGSDEQFF; CDR3 DNA: TGTGCCAGCTTCCCTCGGGGATCGGATGAGCAGTTCTTC
J gene: TRBJ2-7; clone size: NA; V gene: TRBV27; D gene: TRBD1; CDR3 protein: CASSRGQNYEQYF; CDR3 DNA: TGTGCCAGCAGCCGGGGACAGAACTACGAGCAGTACTTC
J gene: TRBJ2-3; clone size: NA; V gene: TRBV25-1; D gene: NA; CDR3 protein: CASSARGTRDTQYF; CDR3 DNA: TGTGCCAGCAGTGCCCGGGGGACACGAGATACGCAGTATTTT
J gene: TRBJ1-4; clone size: NA; V gene: TRBV7-6; D gene: NA; CDR3 protein: CASSPIRTTNEKLFF; CDR3 DNA: TGTGCCAGCAGCCCGATCCGCACAACTAATGAAAAACTGTTTTTT
J gene: TRBJ2-3; clone size: NA; V gene: TRBV29-1; D gene: NA; CDR3 protein: CSVEGIIGGGTNTDTQYF; CDR3 DNA: TGCAGCGTTGAGGGGATAATAGGGGGAGGAACCAACACAGATACGCAGTATTTT
J gene: TRBJ2-1; clone size: NA; V gene: TRBV5-1; D gene: NA; CDR3 protein: CASSLGSKSSYNEQFF; CDR3 DNA: TGCGCCAGCAGCTTGGGCTCTAAAAGCTCCTACAATGAGCAGTTCTTC
J gene: TRBJ1-2; clone size: NA; V gene: TRBV19; D gene: TRBD1; CDR3 protein: CASSIGGTDGYTF; CDR3 DNA: TGTGCCAGTAGTATAGGGGGGACAGATGGCTACACCTTC
J gene: TRBJ2-7; clone size: once; V gene: TRBV4-1; D gene: TRBD1; CDR3 protein: CASSQVPGQRGHEQYF; CDR3 DNA: TGCGCCAGCAGCCAGGTGCCGGGACAGCGAGGCCACGAGCAGTACTTC
J gene: TRBJ1-1; clone size: few; V gene: TRBV6-1; D gene: NA; CDR3 protein: CASSVPRGTEAFF; CDR3 DNA: TGTGCCAGCAGTGTACCACGGGGCACTGAAGCTTTCTTT
J gene: TRBJ2-1; clone size: NA; V gene: TRBV4-1; D gene: NA; CDR3 protein: CASSQNPSYNEQFF; CDR3 DNA: TGCGCCAGCAGCCAGAACCCCTCATACAATGAGCAGTTCTTC
J gene: TRBJ2-7; clone size: NA; V gene: TRBV11-2; D gene: TRBD2; CDR3 protein: CASSLDLWRERSYEQYF; CDR3 DNA: TGTGCCAGCAGCTTAGATCTTTGGCGGGAGAGATCCTACGAGCAGTACTTC
J gene: TRBJ2-7; clone size: NA; V gene: TRBV4-1; D gene: TRBD2; CDR3 protein: CASSQGDSGFSYEQYF; CDR3 DNA: TGCGCCAGCAGCCAAGGTGATAGCGGGTTTTCCTACGAGCAGTACTTC
J gene: TRBJ1-2; clone size: NA; V gene: TRBV5-6; D gene: NA; CDR3 protein: CASSLAESAANYGYTF; CDR3 DNA: TGTGCCAGCAGCTTGGCCGAGTCAGCAGCTAACTATGGCTACACCTTC
J gene: TRBJ1-2; clone size: NA; V gene: TRBV25-1; D gene: NA; CDR3 protein: CASSDSGLEFNYGYTF; CDR3 DNA: TGTGCCAGCAGTGACTCGGGACTGGAATTTAACTATGGCTACACCTTC
J gene: TRBJ2-2; clone size: NA; V gene: TRBV7-2; D gene: TRBD2; CDR3 protein: CASSLLAGPIGTGELFF; CDR3 DNA: TGTGCCAGCAGCTTACTAGCGGGGCCTATCGGCACCGGGGAGCTGTTTTTT
J gene: TRBJ2-2; clone size: NA; V gene: TRBV7-9; D gene: NA; CDR3 protein: CASSLGTARIGNTGELFF; CDR3 DNA: TGTGCCAGCAGCTTAGGGACAGCCCGAATTGGGAACACCGGGGAGCTGTTTTTT
J gene: TRBJ2-3; clone size: NA; V gene: TRBV7-2; D gene: TRBD2; CDR3 protein: CASSLGGTSTDTQYF; CDR3 DNA: TGTGCCAGCAGCTTGGGGGGGACTAGCACAGATACGCAGTATTTT
J gene: TRBJ2-7; clone size: NA; V gene: TRBV7-9; D gene: NA; CDR3 protein: CASSLERDGAYEQYF; CDR3 DNA: TGTGCCAGCAGCTTAGAGAGGGACGGAGCCTACGAGCAGTACTTC
J gene: TRBJ2-1; clone size: once; V gene: TRBV2; D gene: TRBD2; CDR3 protein: CASSEALLGVTPGPSGRANEQFF; CDR3 DNA: TGTGCCAGCAGTGAAGCGCTTCTTGGAGTGACACCAGGGCCTAGCGGGAGGGCAAATGAGCAGTTCTTC
J gene: TRBJ1-1; clone size: NA; V gene: TRBV7-9; D gene: NA; CDR3 protein: CASSLDGTEAFF; CDR3 DNA: TGTGCCAGCAGCTTAGACGGCACTGAAGCTTTCTTT
J gene: TRBJ1-6; clone size: NA; V gene: TRBV27; D gene: NA; CDR3 protein: CASSFGNSPLHF; CDR3 DNA: TGTGCCAGCAGTTTCGGTAATTCACCCCTCCACTTT
J gene: TRBJ2-7; clone size: NA; V gene: TRBV4-1; D gene: NA; CDR3 protein: CASSQDLGYYEQYF; CDR3 DNA: TGCGCCAGCAGCCAAGATTTAGGGTATTACGAGCAGTACTTC
J gene: TRBJ2-7; clone size: NA; V gene: TRBV19; D gene: TRBD1; CDR3 protein: CASSSTGGGYEQYF; CDR3 DNA: TGTGCCAGTAGTAGTACAGGGGGAGGATACGAGCAGTACTTC
J gene: TRBJ2-3; clone size: NA; V gene: TRBV10-3; D gene: TRBD2; CDR3 protein: CAISESAGGPPDTQYF; CDR3 DNA: TGTGCCATCAGTGAGTCGGCGGGAGGGCCCCCAGATACGCAGTATTTT
J gene: TRBJ1-5; clone size: NA; V gene: TRBV4-2; D gene: TRBD1; CDR3 protein: CASSQEGQGSNQPQHF; CDR3 DNA: TGTGCCAGCAGCCAAGAAGGACAGGGGAGCAATCAGCCCCAGCATTTT
J gene: TRBJ2-7; clone size: once; V gene: TRBV9; D gene: NA; CDR3 protein: CASSPTDRSYEQYF; CDR3 DNA: TGTGCCAGCAGCCCAACGGACAGATCCTACGAGCAGTACTTC
J gene: TRBJ1-1; clone size: NA; V gene: TRBV5-4; D gene: NA; CDR3 protein: CASTPGTAGSTEAFF; CDR3 DNA: TGTGCCAGCACCCCCGGGACCGCCGGGAGCACTGAAGCTTTCTTT
J gene: TRBJ2-7; clone size: NA; V gene: TRBV9; D gene: NA; CDR3 protein: CASSVSGGYEQYF; CDR3 DNA: TGTGCCAGCAGCGTCTCTGGAGGCTACGAGCAGTACTTC
J gene: TRBJ2-7; clone size: NA; V gene: TRBV28; D gene: TRBD1; CDR3 protein: CASSFGQGGEQYF; CDR3 DNA: TGTGCCAGCAGTTTCGGACAGGGTGGTGAGCAGTACTTC
J gene: TRBJ2-7; clone size: NA; V gene: TRBV5-6; D gene: NA; CDR3 protein: CASSLDESNLGEQYF; CDR3 DNA: TGTGCCAGCAGCTTGGATGAGTCCAATCTAGGGGAGCAGTACTTC
J gene: TRBJ1-4; clone size: NA; V gene: TRBV5-3; D gene: TRBD1; CDR3 protein: CARSPDPRGAKGEKLFF; CDR3 DNA: TGTGCCAGAAGCCCAGACCCCAGGGGGGCGAAGGGTGAAAAACTGTTTTTT
J gene: TRBJ2-3; clone size: once; V gene: TRBV11-2; D gene: NA; CDR3 protein: CASSVTDTQYF; CDR3 DNA: TGTGCCAGCAGCGTCACAGATACGCAGTATTTT
J gene: TRBJ2-7; clone size: NA; V gene: TRBV7-3; D gene: TRBD2; CDR3 protein: CASSLGVLVAGAGEQYF; CDR3 DNA: TGTGCCAGCAGCTTAGGAGTTTTGGTAGCGGGAGCGGGGGAGCAGTACTTC
J gene: TRBJ2-7; clone size: NA; V gene: TRBV27; D gene: NA; CDR3 protein: CASSYGPKYEQYF; CDR3 DNA: TGTGCCAGCAGTTATGGGCCTAAGTACGAGCAGTACTTC
J gene: TRBJ1-1; clone size: NA; V gene: TRBV2; D gene: NA; CDR3 protein: CASSRWTTEAFF; CDR3 DNA: TGTGCCAGCAGCCGGTGGACCACTGAAGCTTTCTTT
J gene: TRBJ2-4; clone size: NA; V gene: TRBV15; D gene: TRBD2; CDR3 protein: CATSRGGRSAKNIQYF; CDR3 DNA: TGTGCCACCAGCAGAGGCGGGAGGTCAGCCAAAAACATTCAGTACTTC
J gene: TRBJ1-4; clone size: NA; V gene: TRBV7-6; D gene: NA; CDR3 protein: CASSPGRRNEKLFF; CDR3 DNA: TGTGCCAGCAGCCCGGGGCGGAGGAATGAAAAACTGTTTTTT
J gene: TRBJ2-1; clone size: once; V gene: TRBV11-2; D gene: TRBD1; CDR3 protein: CASSLGTGNRHEQFF; CDR3 DNA: TGTGCCAGCAGCTTAGGGACAGGGAATCGACATGAGCAGTTCTTC
J gene: TRBJ1-2; clone size: NA; V gene: TRBV2; D gene: NA; CDR3 protein: CASSVRTNYGYTF; CDR3 DNA: TGTGCCAGCAGTGTCCGAACTAACTATGGCTACACCTTC
J gene: TRBJ2-1; clone size: NA; V gene: TRBV9; D gene: TRBD2; CDR3 protein: CASSGETSGRYNEQFF; CDR3 DNA: TGTGCCAGCAGCGGGGAGACTAGCGGGAGGTACAATGAGCAGTTCTTC
J gene: TRBJ2-1; clone size: NA; V gene: TRBV5-1; D gene: TRBD2; CDR3 protein: CASSQGSGTNEQFF; CDR3 DNA: TGCGCCAGCAGCCAAGGTAGCGGGACGAATGAGCAGTTCTTC
J gene: TRBJ2-5; clone size: NA; V gene: TRBV19; D gene: NA; CDR3 protein: CASSIDLEEKETQYF; CDR3 DNA: TGTGCCAGTAGTATAGATCTCGAGGAAAAAGAGACCCAGTACTTC
J gene: TRBJ2-7; clone size: NA; V gene: TRBV4-1; D gene: NA; CDR3 protein: CASSQDSASVRFDSYEQYF; CDR3 DNA: TGCGCCAGCAGCCAAGATTCGGCTAGCGTCCGATTTGACTCCTACGAGCAGTACTTC
J gene: TRBJ2-1; clone size: NA; V gene: TRBV7-9; D gene: NA; CDR3 protein: CASSLRDTSSYNEQFF; CDR3 DNA: TGTGCCAGCAGCCTGCGGGACACCAGCTCCTACAATGAGCAGTTCTTC
J gene: TRBJ2-7; clone size: NA; V gene: TRBV19; D gene: TRBD2; CDR3 protein: CASSPTSGAYEQYF; CDR3 DNA: TGTGCCAGTAGTCCGACTAGCGGAGCATACGAGCAGTACTTC
J gene: TRBJ1-1; clone size: NA; V gene: TRBV28; D gene: NA; CDR3 protein: CASTIPGTVNTEAFF; CDR3 DNA: TGTGCCAGCACGATTCCCGGGACGGTGAACACTGAAGCTTTCTTT
J gene: TRBJ2-7; clone size: NA; V gene: TRBV5-1; D gene: NA; CDR3 protein: CASSLAGELLAPSSYEQYF; CDR3 DNA: TGCGCCAGCAGCTTGGCCGGGGAGTTACTAGCACCGAGCTCCTACGAGCAGTACTTC
J gene: TRBJ2-2; clone size: NA; V gene: TRBV7-6; D gene: NA; CDR3 protein: CASSPPGAGLAGELFF; CDR3 DNA: TGTGCCAGCAGCCCGCCCGGGGCGGGACTGGCCGGGGAGCTGTTTTTT